Here is one T cell receptor (beta chain) with its context. The read ends 3 residues before the CDR3 terminus; that terminus is restored from the germline J gene. Profiling relied on immunoSEQ multiplex PCR, and the TCRdb table lists in-frame clones only, not all of them. The listing records approximately 35,000 clones. This sample was taken from a study of Tregs in tolerant kidney transplant recipients. Trimming stripped 5 bases from V and 3 bases from J, with 14 bases between. Per the germline V gene, CDR1 is SGHAT and CDR2 is FQNNGV. This CDR3 contains 15 residues. The chain couples TRBV11-2 to TRBJ2-1, with a possible D match to TRBD2 (7 bases). This receptor was obtained from a human donor who received a combined kidney and bone marrow transplant. This specimen was CD8+ T cells from blood, taken before the transplant. The DNA read from the CDR3 is TGTGCCAGCAGCGGGGGGGGCAGGGACTACAATGAG. Encoded protein: CASSGGGRDYNE. The CDR3 as a whole reads CASSGGGRDYNEQFF.